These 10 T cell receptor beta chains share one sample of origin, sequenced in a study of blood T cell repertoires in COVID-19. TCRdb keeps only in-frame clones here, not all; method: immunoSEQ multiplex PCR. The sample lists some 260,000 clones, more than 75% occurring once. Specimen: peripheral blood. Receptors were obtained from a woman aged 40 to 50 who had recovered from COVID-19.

CDR3 in amino acids: CASSPTGRAYGYTF. The CDR3 DNA is TGTGCCAGCAGCCCTACAGGGAGAGCCTATGGCTACACCTTC. This chain links TRBV7-9 with TRBJ1-2, with D possibly matching TRBD1 (6 bases). CDR3 length: 14 amino acids. V gave up 5 bases and J gave up 4 bases, with 14 bases separating them. The germline gives CDR1 SEHNR, CDR2 FQNEAQ (reference sequence).

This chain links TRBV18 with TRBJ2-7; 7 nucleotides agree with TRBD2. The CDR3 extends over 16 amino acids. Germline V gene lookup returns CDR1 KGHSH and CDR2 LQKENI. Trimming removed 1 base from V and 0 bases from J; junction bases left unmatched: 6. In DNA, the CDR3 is TGTGCCAGCTCACCACTCGCTAGCGGTCTCTCCTACGAGCAGTACTTC. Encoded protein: CASSPLASGLSYEQYF.

CDR3 region: CASSYPGGYTF. CDR3 in DNA: TGTGCCAGCAGTTACCCAGGTGGCTACACCTTC. This chain links TRBV6-2 or TRBV6-3 with TRBJ1-2, with D hard to call. The CDR3 has 11 amino acids. Deletions cut 2 bases from V and 7 bases from J, with 5 bases between. Germline CDR1 and CDR2: MNHEY and SVGEGT.

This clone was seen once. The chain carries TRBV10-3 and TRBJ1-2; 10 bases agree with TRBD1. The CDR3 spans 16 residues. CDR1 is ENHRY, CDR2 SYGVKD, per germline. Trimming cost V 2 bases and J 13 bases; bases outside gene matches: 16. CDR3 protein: CAISEPRGQGSGVGTF. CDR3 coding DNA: TGTGCCATCAGTGAGCCGAGGGGACAGGGGTCTGGAGTGGGCACCTTC.

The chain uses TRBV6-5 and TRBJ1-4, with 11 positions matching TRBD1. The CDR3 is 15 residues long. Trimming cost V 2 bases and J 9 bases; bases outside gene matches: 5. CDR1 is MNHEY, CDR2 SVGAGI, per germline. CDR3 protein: CASSYRGTGGQKLFF. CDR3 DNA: TGTGCCAGCAGTTACCGCGGGACAGGGGGACAAAAACTGTTTTTT.

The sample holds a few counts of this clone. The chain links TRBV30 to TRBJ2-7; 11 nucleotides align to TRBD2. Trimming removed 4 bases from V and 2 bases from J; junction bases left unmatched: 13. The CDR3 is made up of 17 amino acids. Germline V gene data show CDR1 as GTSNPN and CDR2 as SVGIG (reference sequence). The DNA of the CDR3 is TGTGCCTGGACCCACCCCAGGGGACTAGCGGCCACCTACGAGCAGTACTTC. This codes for CAWTHPRGLAATYEQYF.

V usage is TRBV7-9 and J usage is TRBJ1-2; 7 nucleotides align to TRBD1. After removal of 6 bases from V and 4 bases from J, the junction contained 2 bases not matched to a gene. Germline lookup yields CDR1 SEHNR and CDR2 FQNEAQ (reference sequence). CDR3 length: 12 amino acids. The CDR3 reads CASRGQLYGYTF. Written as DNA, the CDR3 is TGTGCCAGCAGGGGACAGCTCTATGGCTACACCTTC.

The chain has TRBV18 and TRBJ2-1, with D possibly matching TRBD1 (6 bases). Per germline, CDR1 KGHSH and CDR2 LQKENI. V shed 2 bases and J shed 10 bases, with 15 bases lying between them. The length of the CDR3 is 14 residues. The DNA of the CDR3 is TGTGCCAGCTCACCAACGGCGGCGCAGGGGGAGCAGTTCTTC. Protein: CASSPTAAQGEQFF. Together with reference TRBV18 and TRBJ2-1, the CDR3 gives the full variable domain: NAGVMQNPRHLVRRRGQEARLRCSPMKGHSHVYWYRQLPEEGLKFMVYLQKENIIDESGMPKERFSAEFPKEGPSILRIQQVVRGDSAAYFCASSPTAAQGEQFFGPGTRLTVL.

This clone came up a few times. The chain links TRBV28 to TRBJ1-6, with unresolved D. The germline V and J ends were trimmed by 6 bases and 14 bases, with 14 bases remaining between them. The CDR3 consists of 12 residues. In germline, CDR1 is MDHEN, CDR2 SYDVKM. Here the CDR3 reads CASSLYGTTLHF. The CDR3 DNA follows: TGTGCCAGCAGCCTCTATGGTACCACCCTCCACTTT.

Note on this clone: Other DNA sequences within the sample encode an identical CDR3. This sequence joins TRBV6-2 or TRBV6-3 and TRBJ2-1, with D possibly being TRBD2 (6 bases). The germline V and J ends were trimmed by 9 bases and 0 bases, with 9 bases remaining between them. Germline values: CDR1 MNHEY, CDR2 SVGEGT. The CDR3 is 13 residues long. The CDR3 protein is CASSGSSYNEQFF. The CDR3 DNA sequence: TGTGCCAGTAGCGGTAGCTCCTACAATGAGCAGTTCTTC.